These T cell receptor beta chains were read from a single sample in a study of blood T cell repertoires in COVID-19. Clones were sequenced by immunoSEQ multiplex PCR, and TCRdb holds only the in-frame ones, with some missing. The table records over 90,000 clones, just over 85% of them present only once. Material: peripheral blood. The receptors originated from a woman aged 55-69 years in a cohort sampled during active or convalescent COVID-19. Both conserved end residues are part of each CDR3. The D gene is left open where the match is weak. Some rows have no size entry. The others give once, few or many, or a class for an expanded clone.

v_call,clone_size,j_call,d_call,cdr3_nt,cdr3_aa
TRBV9,-,TRBJ2-5,-,TGTGCCAGCAGCGCTGGCTTCTTAGGGGGTACCCTCCTCCAAGAGACCCAGTACTTC,CASSAGFLGGTLLQETQYF
TRBV19,-,TRBJ1-6,-,TGTGCCAGTAGTATGGTCGGGTCACCCCTCCACTTT,CASSMVGSPLHF
TRBV21-1,-,TRBJ2-7,-,TGTGCCAGCAGCAAAGTTGGAGTTTTTCTCTACGAGCAGTACTTC,CASSKVGVFLYEQYF
TRBV7-8,-,TRBJ1-2,-,TGTGCCAGCAGCCGTGGCACCGTGGAGGGCTACACCTTC,CASSRGTVEGYTF
TRBV15,-,TRBJ2-7,-,TGTGCCACCAGCAGAGATCCCACTAGAACGAACGAGCAGTACTTC,CATSRDPTRTNEQYF
TRBV5-8,-,TRBJ1-6,-,TGTGCCAGCAGCTTCGCGACAGCTAGAGATTCACCCCTCCACTTT,CASSFATARDSPLHF
TRBV4-1,few,TRBJ1-3,TRBD1,TGCGCCAGCAGCCGTAACGGACAGGCCAGCTCTGGAAACACCATATATTTT,CASSRNGQASSGNTIYF
TRBV5-1,-,TRBJ2-7,-,TGCGCCAGCAGCTCCGGACTGGGACTGGGCGAGCAGTACTTC,CASSSGLGLGEQYF
TRBV28,-,TRBJ1-5,-,TGTGCCAGCAGCCCTCCGGAGGGGCAAGGATTTCAGCCCCAGCATTTT,CASSPPEGQGFQPQHF
TRBV19,-,TRBJ1-2,-,TGTGCCAGTAGTATGGGCAGGTCTAACTATGGCTACACCTTC,CASSMGRSNYGYTF
TRBV27,-,TRBJ2-1,TRBD2,TGTGCCAGCAGTCGACTAGCGGGGGGGCCCAATGAGCAGTTCTTC,CASSRLAGGPNEQFF
TRBV25-1,few,TRBJ1-1,TRBD1,TGTGCCAGCAGTGACCATATAGGACAGGCTGTCACTGAAGCTTTCTTT,CASSDHIGQAVTEAFF
TRBV5-1,once,TRBJ2-7,TRBD1,TGCGCCAGCAGCCCCGGGACAGCCTCCTACGAGCAGTACTTC,CASSPGTASYEQYF
TRBV7-9,-,TRBJ1-3,-,TGTGCCAGCAGCTTTGGGCCGAGCTCTGGAAACACCATATATTTT,CASSFGPSSGNTIYF
TRBV3-1/TRBV3-2,-,TRBJ2-7,TRBD2,TGTGCCAGCAGCCAAGGGACTAGCGGGAGTTTTAGGGAGCAGTACTTC,CASSQGTSGSFREQYF
TRBV28,-,TRBJ2-1,-,TGTGCCAGCAGTCTTACAGGGAAGCCCTACAATGAGCAGTTCTTC,CASSLTGKPYNEQFF
TRBV7-9,medium-sized,TRBJ2-7,TRBD1,TGTGCCAGCAGCCACCGGGACAGGAACTACGAGCAGTACTTC,CASSHRDRNYEQYF
TRBV5-1,-,TRBJ2-1,TRBD2,TGCGCCAGCAGCTTCTTCACTAGCGGGAGTGTTGGTGAGCAGTTCTTC,CASSFFTSGSVGEQFF
TRBV2,once,TRBJ2-2,-,TGTGCCAGCAGCCGACTGCACCTCGGGGAGCTGTTTTTT,CASSRLHLGELFF
TRBV5-1,-,TRBJ1-3,TRBD1,TGCGCCAGCAGCTCCCTATGGACAGGGGGAAACACCATATATTTT,CASSSLWTGGNTIYF
TRBV6-5,-,TRBJ2-7,TRBD1,TGTGCCAGCAGTTACTCTTACAGGGGAATCTACGAGCAGTACTTC,CASSYSYRGIYEQYF
TRBV5-1,-,TRBJ2-1,-,TGCGCCAGCAGCCCCGGCACTAGCAATGAGCAGTTCTTC,CASSPGTSNEQFF